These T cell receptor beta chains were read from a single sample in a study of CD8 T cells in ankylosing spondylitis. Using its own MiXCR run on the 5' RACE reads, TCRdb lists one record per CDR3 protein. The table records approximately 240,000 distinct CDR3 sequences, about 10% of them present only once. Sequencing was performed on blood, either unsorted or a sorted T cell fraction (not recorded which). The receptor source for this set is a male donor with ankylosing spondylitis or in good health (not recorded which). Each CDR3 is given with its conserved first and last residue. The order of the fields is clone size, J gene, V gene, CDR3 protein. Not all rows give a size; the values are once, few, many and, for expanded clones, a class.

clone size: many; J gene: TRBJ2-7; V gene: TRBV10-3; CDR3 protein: CAISESPSGYEQYF
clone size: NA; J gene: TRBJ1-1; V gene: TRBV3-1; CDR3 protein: CASSQDPGVNTEAFF
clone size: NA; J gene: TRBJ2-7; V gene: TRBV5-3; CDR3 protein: CARGPGTAWEQYF
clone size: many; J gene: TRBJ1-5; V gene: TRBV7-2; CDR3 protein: CASSIGTGKFDQPQHF
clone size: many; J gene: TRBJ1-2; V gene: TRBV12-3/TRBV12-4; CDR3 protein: CASRGSYGYTF
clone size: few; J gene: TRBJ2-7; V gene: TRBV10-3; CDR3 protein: CAIRPGTGLSVSYEQYF
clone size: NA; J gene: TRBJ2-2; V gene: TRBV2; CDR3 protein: CAGRSGQGGTGELFF
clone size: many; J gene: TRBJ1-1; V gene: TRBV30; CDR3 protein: CAWSVSRTGKAFF
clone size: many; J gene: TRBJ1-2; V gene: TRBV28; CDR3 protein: CASAKAGLDGYTF
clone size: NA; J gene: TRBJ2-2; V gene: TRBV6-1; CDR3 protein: CASSERGGELFF
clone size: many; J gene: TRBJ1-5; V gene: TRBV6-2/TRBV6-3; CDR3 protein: CASSSRPGQGDQPQHF
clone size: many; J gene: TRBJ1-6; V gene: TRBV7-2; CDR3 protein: CASSPGINSPLHF
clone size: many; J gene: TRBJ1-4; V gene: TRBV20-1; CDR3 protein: CSAREPGSEKLFF
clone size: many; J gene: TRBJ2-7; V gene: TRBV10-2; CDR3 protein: CASTGVAPIKAYEQYF
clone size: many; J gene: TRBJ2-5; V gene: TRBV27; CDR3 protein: CASGGDYQETQYF
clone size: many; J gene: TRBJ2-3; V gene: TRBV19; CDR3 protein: CASGPTGTDTQYF
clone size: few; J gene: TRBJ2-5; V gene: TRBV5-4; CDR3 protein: CASSPGLAGGPEETQYF
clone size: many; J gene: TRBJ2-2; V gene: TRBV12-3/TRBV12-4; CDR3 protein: CASSLRSGGPTGELFF
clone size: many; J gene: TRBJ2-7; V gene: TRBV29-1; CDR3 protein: CSVEVPGIDEQYF
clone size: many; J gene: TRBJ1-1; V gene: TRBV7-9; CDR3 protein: CASSSLDQNTEAFF
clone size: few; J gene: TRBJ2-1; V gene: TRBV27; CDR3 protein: CASTLGGDNEQFF
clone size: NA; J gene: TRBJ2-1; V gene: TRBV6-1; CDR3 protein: CASSPSSGRGRNEQIF
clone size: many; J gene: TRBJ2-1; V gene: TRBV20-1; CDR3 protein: CSARGDYVYNEQFF
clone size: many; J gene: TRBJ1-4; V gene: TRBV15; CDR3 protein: CATSRDQGIREKLFF
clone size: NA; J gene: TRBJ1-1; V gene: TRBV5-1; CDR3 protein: CASRWEGNTEAFF
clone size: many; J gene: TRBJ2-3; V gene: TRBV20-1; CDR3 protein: CSATGTGVYF
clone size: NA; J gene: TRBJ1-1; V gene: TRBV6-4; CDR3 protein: CASSNTEVFF
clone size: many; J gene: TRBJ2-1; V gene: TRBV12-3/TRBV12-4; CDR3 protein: CASSLRGLSEQFF
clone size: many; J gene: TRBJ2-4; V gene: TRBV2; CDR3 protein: CASTTGMGDIQYF
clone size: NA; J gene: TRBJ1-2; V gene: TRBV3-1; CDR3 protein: CASSQGGVGGYTF
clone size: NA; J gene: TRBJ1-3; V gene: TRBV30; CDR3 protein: CAWSLTGNTIYF
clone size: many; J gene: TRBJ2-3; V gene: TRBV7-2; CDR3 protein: CASSLATRDTQYF
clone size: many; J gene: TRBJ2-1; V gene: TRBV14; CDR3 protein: CASSPLGAGVRNEQFF
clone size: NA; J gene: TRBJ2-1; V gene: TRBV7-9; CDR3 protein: CASSLETSFSYNEQFF
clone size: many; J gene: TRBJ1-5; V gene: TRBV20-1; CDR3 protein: CSAQGTSNQPQHF
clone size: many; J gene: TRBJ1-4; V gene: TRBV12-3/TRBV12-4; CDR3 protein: CASSLTQGGEKLFF
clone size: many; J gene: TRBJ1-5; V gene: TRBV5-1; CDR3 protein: CASSTGTGNQPQHF
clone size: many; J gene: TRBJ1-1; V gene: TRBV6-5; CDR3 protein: CASSGRGTEAFF
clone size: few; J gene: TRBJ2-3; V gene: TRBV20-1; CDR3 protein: CSASLAGARHDTQYF
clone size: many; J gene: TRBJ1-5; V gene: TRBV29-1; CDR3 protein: CSVDLGGDQPQHF
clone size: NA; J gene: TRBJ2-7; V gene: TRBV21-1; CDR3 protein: CATKRARGYEQYF
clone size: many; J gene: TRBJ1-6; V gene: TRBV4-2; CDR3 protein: CASSQGPENSPLHF
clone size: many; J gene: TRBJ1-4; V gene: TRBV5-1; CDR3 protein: CASQEGATNEKLFF
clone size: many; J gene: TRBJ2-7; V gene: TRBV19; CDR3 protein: CASSMGGRVGYEQYF
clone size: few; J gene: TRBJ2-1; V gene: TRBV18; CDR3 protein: CASSPPSAGAGNEQFF
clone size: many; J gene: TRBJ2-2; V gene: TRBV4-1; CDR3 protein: CASSQDWGSTGELFF
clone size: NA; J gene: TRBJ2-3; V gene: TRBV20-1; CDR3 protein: CSARDPGLAGSGTQYF
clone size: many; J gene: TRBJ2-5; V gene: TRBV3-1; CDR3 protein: CASGPSDGVETQYF
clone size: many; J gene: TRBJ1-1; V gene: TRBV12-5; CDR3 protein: CASGLGQGGSTEAFF
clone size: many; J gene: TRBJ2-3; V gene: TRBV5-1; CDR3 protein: CASSSPGQQGVDTQYF
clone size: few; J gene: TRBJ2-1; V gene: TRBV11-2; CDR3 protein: CASSLSGGRSSTYNEQFF
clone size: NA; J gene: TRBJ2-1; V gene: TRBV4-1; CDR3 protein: CASSQVLSGGNEQFF
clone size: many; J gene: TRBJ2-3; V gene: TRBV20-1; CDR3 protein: CSARDLSGRRPDTQYF
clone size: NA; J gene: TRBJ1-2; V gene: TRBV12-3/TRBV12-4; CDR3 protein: CASSPKLLNYGYTF
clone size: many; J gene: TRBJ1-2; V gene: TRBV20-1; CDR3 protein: CSARAVDYYGYTF
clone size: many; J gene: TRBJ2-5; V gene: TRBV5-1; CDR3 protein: CASSLTGRGEETQYF
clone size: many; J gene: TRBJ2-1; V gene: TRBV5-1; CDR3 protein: CASSLVMAGGPGNEQFF
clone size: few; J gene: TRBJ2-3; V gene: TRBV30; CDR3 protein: CAWSSIRPSSGDPTDTQYF